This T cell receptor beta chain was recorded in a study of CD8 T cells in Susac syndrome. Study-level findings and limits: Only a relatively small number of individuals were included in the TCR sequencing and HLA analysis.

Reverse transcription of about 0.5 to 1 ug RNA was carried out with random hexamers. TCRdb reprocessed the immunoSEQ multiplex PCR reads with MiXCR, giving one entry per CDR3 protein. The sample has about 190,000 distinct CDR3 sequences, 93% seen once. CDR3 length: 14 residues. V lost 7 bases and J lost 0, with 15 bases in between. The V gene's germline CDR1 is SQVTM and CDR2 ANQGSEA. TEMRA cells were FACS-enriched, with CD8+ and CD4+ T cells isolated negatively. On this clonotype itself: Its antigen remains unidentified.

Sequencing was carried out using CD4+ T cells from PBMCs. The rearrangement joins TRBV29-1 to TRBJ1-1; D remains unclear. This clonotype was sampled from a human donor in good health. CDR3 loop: CSALLSTLNTEAFF. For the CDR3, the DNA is TGCAGCGCCCTCCTTTCCACTTTGAACACTGAAGCTTTCTTT.